The source of this TCR beta chain is a study of T cells in Graves' hyperthyroidism and ophthalmopathy (dated by TCRdb to the late 2010s). A note on the overall study: Peripheral blood was collected at initial diagnosis, before any treatment. The 90 to 100 discovery patients were randomly split 7:3 into training and test sets. Once sampling was done, hyperthyroidism patients were given methimazole at a starting dose of 30 mg daily, whereas ophthalmopathy patients were given high-dose intravenous methylprednisolone. TCR V-J signatures able to tell the groups apart were searched for in a discovery cohort of 90 to 100 patients, of whom under 45 had Graves' ophthalmopathy and around 57 had stable Graves' hyperthyroidism. The study also compared thyroid tissue and blood T-cell repertoires from over 5 Graves' hyperthyroidism patients. Prospective prediction of ophthalmopathy was tested in an independent validation cohort of fewer than 20 hyperthyroidism patients and 15 to 17 patients who later progressed to ophthalmopathy. According to the paper, TCR Vbeta CDR3 sequencing was carried out on about 140 peripheral blood samples, which came from approximately 41 ophthalmopathy, under 80 hyperthyroidism and roughly 17 progressor patients.

The research as a whole found: In cross-validation, a model built on a 13 V-J signature told ophthalmopathy apart from stable hyperthyroidism with about 90% sensitivity and about 81% specificity, and in testing the same model reached 80%/75%. In validation, progression to ophthalmopathy was predicted by the model with 70.59% sensitivity and 72.22% specificity, a median of about 6 months before onset. Blood samples also contained most of the expanded thyroid clonotypes (frequency above 0.001), which suggests that blood repertoires may reflect thyroid immune responses. Sample size was not statistically predetermined, and blinding of investigators to group allocation was not performed.

Reading the germline V gene gives CDR1 SQVTM and CDR2 ANQGSEA. V is trimmed back by 4 bases and J by 5 bases, and the junction contains 9 bases that no gene match accounts for. The CDR3, from cysteine to phenylalanine, totals 16 residues. Of all the DNA, just the CDR3 is kept, 48 bases in frame from base 1. The TCR beta CDR3 regions were amplified from RNA transcripts. The TCR CDR3 was subjected to a first round of RT-PCR using the HTBI primer set and the Qiagen OneStep RT-PCR kit. The libraries were constructed in a second round of multiplex PCR and then size-selected and purified. The libraries were sequenced on an Illumina HiSeq2000 using paired-end 100 bp reads. Turning to the authors' computational methods: SOAPnuke was used to process the raw data, throwing out any read that contained adapters or uncalled bases, had a mean Phred below 15, or lacked an exact constant-primer or identifier match. High-quality paired reads were merged with COPE v1.2.5, and unique nucleotide sequences were defined as clonotypes. Clonotypes were aligned to IMGT TRBV, TRBD and TRBJ reference segments using MiTCR v1.1. The analysis included only V-J combinations with a frequency above 0.0001, which together covered 99% to 99.2% of the repertoires. A TCS score was defined as the ratio of F50 (clonal expansion) to E x V (chaos), with BLOSUM62-based TCRdist applied between CDR3 peptides within each V-J. Welch's t-statistics and random forest reduced 500 to 550 V-J features to 10 to 15, which were used in a naive Bayes classifier (R e1071). In-frame beta chains were kept once TCRdb had trimmed the public reads at Q25 with fastp and called clones with MiXCR. When rows share a CDR3 protein, they turn into one entry using the most common DNA and genes. The V and J calls shown here were made by TCRdb, not taken from the authors' results. The sample yields about 410,000 distinct CDR3 sequences; 14% to 15% were counted once. The leading ten clones occupy roughly 13% of the sample.

This clonotype was recorded at least ten times. Its recognized antigen is unknown. No qualities accompany the bases; no much larger clone lies one base away. In the ophthalmopathy patients, disease was moderately to severely active, with a Clinical Activity Score of 3 or more, a NOSPECS grade of 4 or more, and a duration of less than 3 months. Patients with uncontrolled infections, other autoimmune diseases, pregnancy or lactation were excluded. Diagnoses relied on clinical symptoms, serum thyroxine and TRAb, thyroid ultrasound and orbital computed tomography. Ficoll-Paque density gradient centrifugation was used to isolate PBMCs from about 9 ml of fresh peripheral blood. Trizol reagent was used to extract total RNA, and RNA quality was then checked on an Agilent 2100 Bioanalyzer.

The sample taken for sequencing was blood. The rearrangement joined TRBV29-1 to TRBJ2-3, and 13 bases in between align with TRBD2. This sequence originates from a man in his late teens or twenties with Graves' ophthalmopathy. The CDR3 has the sequence CSVVPGLAGSKDTQYF. The DNA sequence is given as TGCAGCGTTGTACCGGGACTAGCGGGATCCAAAGATACGCAGTATTTT.